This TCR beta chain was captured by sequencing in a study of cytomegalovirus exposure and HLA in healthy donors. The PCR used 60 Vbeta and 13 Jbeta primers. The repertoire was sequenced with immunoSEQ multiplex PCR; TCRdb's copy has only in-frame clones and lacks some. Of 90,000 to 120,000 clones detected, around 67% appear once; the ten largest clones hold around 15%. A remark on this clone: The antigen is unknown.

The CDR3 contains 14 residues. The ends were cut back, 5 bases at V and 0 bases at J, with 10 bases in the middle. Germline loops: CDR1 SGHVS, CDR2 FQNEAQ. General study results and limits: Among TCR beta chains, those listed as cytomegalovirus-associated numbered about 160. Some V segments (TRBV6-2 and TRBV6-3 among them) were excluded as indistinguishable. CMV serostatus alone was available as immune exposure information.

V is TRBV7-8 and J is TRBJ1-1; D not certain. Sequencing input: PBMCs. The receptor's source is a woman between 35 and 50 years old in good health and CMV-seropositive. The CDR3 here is CASSLGYMNTEAFF. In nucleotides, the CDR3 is TGTGCCAGCAGCCTAGGATACATGAACACTGAAGCTTTCTTT.